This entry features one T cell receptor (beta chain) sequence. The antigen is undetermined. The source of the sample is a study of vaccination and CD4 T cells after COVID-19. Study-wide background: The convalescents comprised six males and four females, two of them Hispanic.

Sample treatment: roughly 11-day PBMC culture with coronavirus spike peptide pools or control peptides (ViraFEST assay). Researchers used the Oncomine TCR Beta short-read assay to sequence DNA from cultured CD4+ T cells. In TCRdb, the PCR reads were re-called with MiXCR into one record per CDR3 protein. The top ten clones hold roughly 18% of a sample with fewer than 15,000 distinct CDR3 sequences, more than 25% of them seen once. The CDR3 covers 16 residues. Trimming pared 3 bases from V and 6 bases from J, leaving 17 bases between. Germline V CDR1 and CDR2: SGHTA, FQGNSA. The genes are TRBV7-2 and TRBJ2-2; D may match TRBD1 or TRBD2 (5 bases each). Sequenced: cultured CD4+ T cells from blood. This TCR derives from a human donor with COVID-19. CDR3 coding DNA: TGTGCCAGCAGCTTGGCCCGAGGGAAGGGGTCCGGGGAGCTGTTTTTT. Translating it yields CASSLARGKGSGELFF. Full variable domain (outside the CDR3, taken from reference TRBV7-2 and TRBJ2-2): GAGVSQSPSNKVTEKGKDVELRCDPISGHTALYWYRQSLGQGLEFLIYFQGNSAPDKSGLPSDRFSAERTGGSVSTLTIQRTQQEDSAVYLCASSLARGKGSGELFFGEGSRLTVL.